This is a list of T cell receptor beta chains from one sample in a study of OX40 agonist ivuxolimab in advanced cancers. Repertoires were generated with immunoSEQ multiplex PCR, while TCRdb's copy carries only in-frame clones and drops some. The sample yields 75,000 to 100,000 clones, 80% to 90% seen once. Sequencing used CD4+ or CD8+ T cells sorted from blood, obtained in a trial of the OX40 agonist ivuxolimab. These receptors were obtained from an adult with an advanced solid tumor such as melanoma, head and neck, liver or kidney cancer. CDR3s include the opening cysteine and the closing phenylalanine or tryptophan. The order of the fields is V gene, CDR3 length, J gene, D gene, CDR3 protein, CDR3 DNA. D genes are given only for firm matches.

V gene: TRBV10-3; CDR3 length: 14; J gene: TRBJ2-7; D gene: TRBD1; CDR3 protein: CAISSGQESYEQYF; CDR3 DNA: TGTGCCATCAGTTCGGGACAGGAGTCCTACGAGCAGTACTTC
V gene: TRBV11-2; CDR3 length: 11; J gene: TRBJ2-3; D gene: -; CDR3 protein: CASRLADTQYF; CDR3 DNA: TGTGCCAGCAGGCTAGCAGATACGCAGTATTTT
V gene: TRBV30; CDR3 length: 14; J gene: TRBJ2-1; D gene: TRBD2; CDR3 protein: CAWTEGGPYNEQFF; CDR3 DNA: TGTGCCTGGACGGAGGGAGGGCCCTACAATGAGCAGTTCTTC
V gene: TRBV5-1; CDR3 length: 15; J gene: TRBJ2-5; D gene: TRBD1; CDR3 protein: CASSSADRGAETQYF; CDR3 DNA: TGCGCCAGCAGCTCCGCGGACAGGGGGGCCGAGACCCAGTACTTC
V gene: TRBV6-5; CDR3 length: 16; J gene: TRBJ1-6; D gene: -; CDR3 protein: CASSYATGLGNSPLHF; CDR3 DNA: TGTGCCAGCAGTTACGCAACAGGGTTAGGTAATTCACCCCTCCACTTT
V gene: TRBV27; CDR3 length: 12; J gene: TRBJ2-7; D gene: -; CDR3 protein: CASSFAFGEQYF; CDR3 DNA: TGTGCCAGCAGTTTCGCCTTCGGCGAGCAGTACTTC
V gene: TRBV7-2; CDR3 length: 13; J gene: TRBJ1-2; D gene: TRBD1; CDR3 protein: CASSTGAVYGYTF; CDR3 DNA: TGTGCCAGCAGCACAGGGGCCGTCTATGGCTACACCTTC
V gene: TRBV7-2; CDR3 length: 16; J gene: TRBJ2-3; D gene: TRBD2; CDR3 protein: CASSSYGLAGADTQYF; CDR3 DNA: TGTGCCAGCAGCTCCTACGGACTAGCGGGGGCAGATACGCAGTATTTT
V gene: TRBV4-1; CDR3 length: 15; J gene: TRBJ1-4; D gene: TRBD1; CDR3 protein: CASSRQGAPNEKLFF; CDR3 DNA: TGCGCCAGCAGTCGCCAGGGGGCCCCTAATGAAAAACTGTTTTTT
V gene: TRBV15; CDR3 length: 15; J gene: TRBJ2-1; D gene: TRBD2; CDR3 protein: CATSRPGTSGSWQFF; CDR3 DNA: TGTGCCACCAGCAGGCCCGGGACTAGCGGGAGCTGGCAGTTCTTC
V gene: TRBV25-1; CDR3 length: 16; J gene: TRBJ1-4; D gene: TRBD1; CDR3 protein: CASSEATGGLSEKLFF; CDR3 DNA: TGTGCCAGCAGTGAAGCTACAGGGGGATTAAGTGAAAAACTGTTTTTT
V gene: TRBV15; CDR3 length: 12; J gene: TRBJ2-3; D gene: -; CDR3 protein: CATSRDRQSQYF; CDR3 DNA: TGTGCCACCAGCAGAGATCGACAGTCGCAGTATTTT
V gene: TRBV7-2; CDR3 length: 14; J gene: TRBJ2-5; D gene: TRBD2; CDR3 protein: CASSLGLARETQYF; CDR3 DNA: TGTGCCAGCAGCCTCGGACTAGCTCGAGAGACCCAGTACTTC